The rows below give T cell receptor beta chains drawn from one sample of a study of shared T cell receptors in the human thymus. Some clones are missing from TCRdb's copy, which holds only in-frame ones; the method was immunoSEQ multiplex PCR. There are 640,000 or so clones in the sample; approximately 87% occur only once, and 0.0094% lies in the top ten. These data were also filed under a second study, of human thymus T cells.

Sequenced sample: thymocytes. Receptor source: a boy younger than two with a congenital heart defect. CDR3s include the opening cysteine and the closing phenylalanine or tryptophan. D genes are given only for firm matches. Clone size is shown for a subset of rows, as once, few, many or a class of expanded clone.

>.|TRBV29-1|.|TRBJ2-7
CSVDSDSSYEQYF
TGCAGCGTTGATTCTGATAGCTCCTACGAGCAGTACTTC
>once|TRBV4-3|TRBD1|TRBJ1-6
CASSQGTDRDNSPLHF
TGCGCCAGCAGCCAAGGCACGGACAGGGATAATTCACCCCTCCACTTT
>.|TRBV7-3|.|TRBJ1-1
CASARQGKNTEAFF
TGTGCCAGCGCCCGGCAGGGCAAGAACACTGAAGCTTTCTTT
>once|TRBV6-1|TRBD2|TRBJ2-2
CASSDGTSGGNTGELFF
TGTGCCAGCAGTGACGGGACTAGCGGGGGGAACACCGGGGAGCTGTTTTTT
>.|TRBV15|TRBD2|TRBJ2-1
CATSRLREGSYNEQFF
TGTGCCACCAGCAGATTACGGGAGGGCTCCTACAATGAGCAGTTCTTC
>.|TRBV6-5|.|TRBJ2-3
CASSYSGLTFTDTQYF
TGTGCCAGCAGTTACTCGGGCCTTACGTTCACAGATACGCAGTATTTT
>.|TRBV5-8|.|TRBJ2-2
CASSRKRQNTGELFF
TGTGCCAGCAGCAGAAAGAGACAGAACACCGGGGAGCTGTTTTTT
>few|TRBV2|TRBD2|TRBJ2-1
CASSAGLAGAPPPSSYNEQFF
TGTGCCAGCAGTGCTGGGCTAGCGGGAGCTCCACCCCCCAGCTCCTACAATGAGCAGTTCTTC
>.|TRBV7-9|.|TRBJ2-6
CASSRAPQTGPGANVLTF
TGTGCCAGCAGCCGAGCTCCTCAAACAGGACCTGGGGCCAACGTCCTGACTTTC
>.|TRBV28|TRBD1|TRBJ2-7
CASSPPQGALSAYEQYF
TGTGCCAGCAGTCCCCCACAGGGGGCCCTATCGGCCTACGAGCAGTACTTC
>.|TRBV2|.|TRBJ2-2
CASTGVGTGELFF
TGTGCCAGCACGGGGGTAGGCACCGGGGAGCTGTTTTTT
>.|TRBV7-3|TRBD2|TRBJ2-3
CASSLKPSGILTDTQYF
TGTGCCAGCAGCTTAAAGCCTAGCGGGATTCTCACAGATACGCAGTATTTT
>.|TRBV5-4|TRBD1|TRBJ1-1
CASSLSDRANTEAFF
TGTGCCAGCAGCTTGTCGGACAGGGCGAACACTGAAGCTTTCTTT
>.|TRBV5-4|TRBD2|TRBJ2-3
CASSVGLPYSTDTQYF
TGTGCCAGCAGCGTGGGACTACCGTATAGCACAGATACGCAGTATTTT
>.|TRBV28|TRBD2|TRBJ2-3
CASRAPPGGGTTDTQYF
TGTGCCAGCAGGGCTCCCCCTGGGGGGGGGACCACAGATACGCAGTATTTT
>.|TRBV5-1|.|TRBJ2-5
CASSLAGHWDQETQYF
TGCGCCAGCAGCTTGGCAGGTCACTGGGACCAAGAGACCCAGTACTTC
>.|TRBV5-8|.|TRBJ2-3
CASTLRRGKGTDTQYF
TGTGCCAGCACCCTAAGGCGAGGGAAGGGCACAGATACGCAGTATTTT
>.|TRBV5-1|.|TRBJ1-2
CASSLEGNDVGYTF
TGCGCCAGCAGCTTGGAGGGGAACGATGTTGGCTACACCTTC
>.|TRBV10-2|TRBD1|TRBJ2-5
CASSALDRGQWETQYF
TGCGCCAGCAGTGCACTGGACAGGGGTCAGTGGGAGACCCAGTACTTC
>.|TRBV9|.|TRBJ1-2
CASSALGGRYGYTF
TGTGCCAGCAGCGCCCTGGGGGGGCGGTATGGCTACACCTTC
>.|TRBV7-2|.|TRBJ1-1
CASSSDSLTEAFF
TGTGCCAGCAGCTCCGACAGCCTCACTGAAGCTTTCTTT
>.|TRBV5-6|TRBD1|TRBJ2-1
CASSVRGYYNEQFF
TGTGCCAGCAGCGTCAGGGGGTACTACAATGAGCAGTTCTTC
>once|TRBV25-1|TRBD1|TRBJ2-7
CASPLDRGVLPIHYEQYF
TGTGCCAGCCCCCTAGACAGGGGGGTACTCCCTATCCACTACGAGCAGTACTTC
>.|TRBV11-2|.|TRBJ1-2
CASSSGTPPNYGYTF
TGTGCCAGCAGCTCCGGGACTCCACCGAACTATGGCTACACCTTC
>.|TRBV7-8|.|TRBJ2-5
CASSVGTGWETQYF
TGTGCCAGCAGCGTGGGAACAGGGTGGGAGACCCAGTACTTC
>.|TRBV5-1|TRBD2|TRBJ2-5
CASSATSGGALETQYF
TGCGCCAGCAGCGCAACTAGCGGGGGGGCCTTAGAGACCCAGTACTTC
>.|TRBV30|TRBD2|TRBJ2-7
CAWSLFTSGTYEQYF
TGTGCCTGGAGTCTGTTTACTAGCGGTACCTACGAGCAGTACTTC
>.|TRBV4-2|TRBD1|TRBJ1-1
CASSQDPGTASRKFRLTEAFF
TGTGCCAGCAGCCAAGATCCCGGGACAGCCTCGAGGAAGTTCCGACTCACTGAAGCTTTCTTT
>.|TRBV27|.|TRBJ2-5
CASSYRETQYF
TGTGCCAGCAGCTACCGGGAGACCCAGTACTTC
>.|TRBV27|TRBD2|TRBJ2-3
CASKPKLASGMTDTQYF
TGTGCCAGCAAACCCAAGTTGGCTAGCGGGATGACAGATACGCAGTATTTT
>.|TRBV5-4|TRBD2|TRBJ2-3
CASSFSGVSTDTQYF
TGTGCCAGCAGCTTTAGCGGGGTTAGCACAGATACGCAGTATTTT